The 27 T cell receptor beta chains below were found in one sample sequenced in a study of cytomegalovirus exposure and HLA in healthy donors. PCR involved 60 Vbeta and 13 Jbeta primers. Data came from immunoSEQ multiplex PCR; TCRdb stores just in-frame clones and leaves some out. This repertoire shows 70,000 to 95,000 clones, approximately 80% found once; its top ten account for around 15%. The sample comprised PBMCs. The receptor source for this set is a human donor in good health.

This clone appeared a few times. V usage is TRBV10-2 and J usage is TRBJ2-7; TRBD2 matches 11 bases. Germline V gene sequence: CDR1 WSHSY, CDR2 SAAADI. The V gene end was trimmed by 4 bases and the J gene end by 2 bases; junction bases not matched to a gene: 4. The CDR3 spans 15 residues. CDR3 sequence reads: CASSATSGGTYEQYF. DNA for the CDR3: TGCGCCAGCAGTGCAACTAGCGGGGGAACCTACGAGCAGTACTTC.

In nucleotides, the CDR3 is TGTGCCAGCAGTTTGACTACAGGGGCCTACGAGCAGTACTTC. It yields the protein CASSLTTGAYEQYF. The chain is built from TRBV6-5 and TRBJ2-7; 7 bases fit TRBD1. V lost 4 bases, J lost 2 bases, and 5 bases stayed unmatched. This CDR3 region has 14 residues. CDR1 is MNHEY and CDR2 is SVGAGI in the germline V gene.

As to this clone: An end of the junction does not agree with germline; a read error may underlie this. This sequence joins TRBV5-6 and TRBJ1-2; the match to TRBD1 covers 7 bases. The CDR3 has 17 residues. Germline loops: CDR1 SGHDT, CDR2 YYEEEE. The CDR3 DNA reads as TGTGCCAGCAGCTTGGGACAGGGAGGAGGGCCCAGCTATGGCTACCCCTTC. Amino acids: CASSLGQGGGPSYGYPF. The whole variable domain, remainder taken from reference TRBV5-6 and TRBJ1-2, is DAGVTQSPTHLIKTRGQQVTLRCSPKSGHDTVSWYQQALGQGPQFIFQYYEEEERQRGNFPDRFSGHQFPNYSSELNVNALLLGDSALYLCASSLGQGGGPSYGYPFGSGTRLTVV.

In this sample, this clone turned up a few times. The chain joins TRBV5-6 to TRBJ2-7; D may be TRBD1 (5 bases). Germline loops: CDR1 SGHDT, CDR2 YYEEEE. CDR3 length: 16 residues. V dropped 4 bases and J dropped 1 base, with 18 bases sitting between them. The CDR3 loop is CASSPRPVRGSYEQYF. DNA of the CDR3: TGTGCCAGCAGCCCTCGACCGGTTAGGGGATCCTACGAGCAGTACTTC.

V usage is TRBV4-3 and J usage is TRBJ2-7; 10 bases fit TRBD1. With V trimmed by 1 base and J by 3 bases, 3 bases remained unmatched. CDR3 length equals 15 residues. Germline V CDR1 and CDR2: LGHNA, YSLEER. This CDR3 is CASSQGTGGLYEQYF. As DNA, the CDR3 is TGCGCCAGCAGCCAAGGGACAGGGGGTCTCTACGAGCAGTACTTC.

The J gene is TRBJ1-4, the V gene TRBV18, with TRBD1 as a possible D gene (5 bases). The length of the CDR3 is 14 residues. Germline-derived CDR1 and CDR2 are KGHSH and LQKENI. Trimming removed 6 bases from V and 5 bases from J, with 13 bases in between. The CDR3 bases are TGTGCCAGCTCTGCACGGGGGGGGAATGAAAAACTGTTTTTT. Protein: CASSARGGNEKLFF.

This clone showed up just once. This chain uses TRBV7-9 with TRBJ1-2; D might be TRBD1 (6 bases). Germline V gene data show CDR1 as SEHNR and CDR2 as FQNEAQ (reference sequence). The ends were cut back, 0 bases at V and 5 bases at J, with 7 bases in the middle. The CDR3 runs 13 residues. Here the CDR3 DNA reads TGTGCCAGCAGCTTAGCGGACAGATATGGCTACACCTTC. Translated, it gives CASSLADRYGYTF.

This clone was seen only a few times. CDR3 sequence: CASSLELGRGTF. The CDR3, as DNA: TGTGCCAGCAGCTTAGAGCTTGGCAGGGGCACCTTC. The chain is built from TRBV7-9 and TRBJ1-2; a possible D gene is TRBD1 (6 bases). This CDR3 spans 12 amino acids. V was pared by 1 base and J by 13 bases, with 13 bases between. In germline, CDR1 is SEHNR, CDR2 FQNEAQ (reference sequence).

The chain is built from TRBV9 and TRBJ1-5; 9 nucleotides match TRBD1. The germline V gene has CDR1 SGDLS and CDR2 YYNGEE. V was pared by 1 base and J by 5 bases, with 1 base of the junction left unmatched. This CDR3 spans 14 amino acids. The CDR3 sequence: CASSVWTGDQPQHF. CDR3 nucleotide sequence: TGTGCCAGCAGCGTATGGACAGGGGATCAGCCCCAGCATTTT.

The V and J genes are TRBV4-1 and TRBJ1-5; D is unclear. Germline lookup yields CDR1 MGHRA and CDR2 YSYEKL. V was trimmed by 2 bases and J by 0 bases, leaving 8 bases between them. The CDR3 sequence is 15 residues long. For the CDR3, the DNA is TGCGCCAGCAGCCAATGGGAGGGTAGCAATCAGCCCCAGCATTTT. Amino acid sequence: CASSQWEGSNQPQHF.

This clone has a handful of counts. The chain combines TRBV7-8 with TRBJ1-1; tentatively, D is TRBD1 (6 bases). The CDR3 totals 14 residues. CDR1 and CDR2 from the germline V gene are SGHVS and FQNEAQ. V dropped 4 bases and J dropped 3 bases, with 12 bases sitting between them. The CDR3 spells CASSSSQGDTEAFF. The CDR3 nucleotides read TGTGCCAGCAGCTCCTCACAGGGCGACACTGAAGCTTTCTTT.

V is TRBV7-8 and J is TRBJ1-5; tentatively, D is TRBD1 (6 bases). Germline values: CDR1 SGHVS, CDR2 FQNEAQ. V shed 4 bases and J shed 1 base, with 17 bases lying between them. The CDR3 is made up of 17 amino acids. The CDR3 DNA is TGTGCCAGCAGCTGGGAGGGGGGAGCCGGGAGCAATCAGCCCCAGCATTTT. Protein sequence: CASSWEGGAGSNQPQHF.

V gene TRBV5-5 combines with J gene TRBJ2-1; 8 bases align to TRBD1. The CDR3 totals 16 residues. The germline V gene has CDR1 SGHKS and CDR2 YYEKEE (reference sequence). Germline trimming cut 4 bases from V and 1 base from J; bases unmatched to any gene: 7. The CDR3 nucleotides are TGTGCCAGCAGCATTCCCGACAGGGGATCCTACAATGAGCAGTTCTTC. This encodes CASSIPDRGSYNEQFF.

V and J are TRBV6-5 and TRBJ2-1, with D possibly TRBD2 on 6 matching bases. V was cut by 2 bases and J by 8 bases, with 10 bases left in between. This CDR3 is 13 amino acids long. Germline values: CDR1 MNHEY, CDR2 SVGAGI. In DNA form, the CDR3 reads TGTGCCAGCAGTTACCGCCCGGGGGATGAGCAGTTCTTC. Residues: CASSYRPGDEQFF.

The chain couples TRBV13 to TRBJ1-2; TRBD1 matches at 7 bases. Per the germline V gene, CDR1 is PRHDT and CDR2 is FYEKMQ (reference sequence). The CDR3 is 15 amino acids. J lost 4 bases, V lost 2 bases, and 7 bases had no gene match. The CDR3 sequence is CASSLNAGGTYGYTF. The CDR3 nucleotides are TGTGCCAGCAGCTTAAACGCAGGGGGTACCTATGGCTACACCTTC.

This clone appeared a few times. The J gene is TRBJ2-7, the V gene TRBV19; D might be TRBD1 (6 bases). The CDR3 has 15 amino acids. The germline V gene has CDR1 LNHDA and CDR2 SQIVND (reference sequence). The V end lost 3 bases, the J end lost 2 bases, and 14 bases lay between the germline ends. The CDR3 protein is CASSIRDTVTYEQYF. The CDR3 region has the DNA TGTGCCAGTAGTATCCGGGACACTGTTACCTACGAGCAGTACTTC.

The V and J genes are TRBV5-1 and TRBJ2-3; 7 bases are shared with TRBD1. Germline V lookup: CDR1 SGHRS, CDR2 YFSETQ. The CDR3 loop spans 15 amino acids. V was clipped by 0 bases and J by 4 bases; unmatched bases: 5. In nucleotides, the CDR3 is TGCGCCAGCAGCTTGGAGAGGGGGCGCCCAGATACGCAGTATTTT. It encodes CASSLERGRPDTQYF. The full variable domain, rest sourced from reference TRBV5-1 and TRBJ2-3, is KAGVTQTPRYLIKTRGQQVTLSCSPISGHRSVSWYQQTPGQGLQFLFEYFSETQRNKGNFPGRFSGRQFSNSRSEMNVSTLELGDSALYLCASSLERGRPDTQYFGPGTRLTVL.

The chain employs TRBV7-2 and TRBJ2-5; the D is unclear. The CDR3 is 13 residues long. Germline lookup yields CDR1 SGHTA and CDR2 FQGNSA. The V end was cut by 3 bases, the J end by 5 bases, with 10 bases between. The CDR3 loop reads CASSLQTWETQYF. The CDR3 region has the DNA TGTGCCAGCAGCTTGCAGACTTGGGAGACCCAGTACTTC.

With regard to this clone: Sequence at one end of the junction differs from germline and may be a read error. This sequence joins TRBV30 and TRBJ2-7; D not certain. Per germline, CDR1 GTSNPN and CDR2 SVGIG (reference sequence). The CDR3 length is 11 residues. This CDR3 reads CACANSFEQYF. The CDR3 coding sequence is TGTGCCTGCGCTAACTCCTTCGAGCAGTACTTC. The whole variable domain, filled in from reference TRBV30 and TRBJ2-7, reads SQTIHQWPATLVQPVGSPLSLECTVEGTSNPNLYWYRQAAGRGLQLLFYSVGIGQISSEVPQNLSASRPQDRQFILSSKKLLLSDSGFYLCACANSFEQYFGPGTRLTVT.

V usage is TRBV30 and J usage is TRBJ2-1, with D maybe TRBD2 (5 bases). V lost 3 bases to trimming and J lost 2 bases, with 17 bases between them. Germline CDR1 GTSNPN, CDR2 SVGIG (reference sequence). This CDR3 contains 16 residues. CDR3 region: CAWSSNVGSPYNEQFF. CDR3 DNA: TGTGCCTGGAGCTCCAATGTAGGGAGTCCCTACAATGAGCAGTTCTTC.

Comments on this clone: A read error may produce the germline difference seen at one junction end. The same CDR3 can be traced to other DNA sequences in this sample. This rearrangement joins TRBV5-1 to TRBJ1-1, with TRBD1 matching over 9 bases. The CDR3 is made up of 16 amino acids. From germline, CDR1 is SGHRS and CDR2 YFSETQ. This CDR3 reads CASSFGTGKENTEAFF. CDR3 bases: TGCGCCAGCAGCTTCGGGACAGGGAAAGAAAACACTGAGGCTTTCTTT. Full variable domain (outside the CDR3, taken from reference TRBV5-1 and TRBJ1-1): KAGVTQTPRYLIKTRGQQVTLSCSPISGHRSVSWYQQTPGQGLQFLFEYFSETQRNKGNFPGRFSGRQFSNSRSEMNVSTLELGDSALYLCASSFGTGKENTEAFFGQGTRLTVV.

The chain couples TRBV2 to TRBJ1-3, with 7 bases aligning to TRBD1. Germline lookup yields CDR1 SNHLY and CDR2 FYNNEI. The CDR3 is 13 residues long. J lost 4 bases, V lost 9 bases, and 6 bases had no gene match. This chain's CDR3 is CARRRDRGNTIYF. The CDR3 DNA reads TGTGCCAGACGCCGGGACAGAGGAAACACCATATATTTT.

The chain links TRBV5-4 to TRBJ1-2, with 7 nucleotides matching TRBD1. Germline CDR1 is SGHNT and CDR2 is YYREEE (reference sequence). The CDR3 totals 16 residues. Unmatched junction bases numbered 9, after V lost 2 bases and J lost 2 bases. The CDR3: CASSLDPGQTNYGYTF. The CDR3 DNA reads as TGTGCCAGCAGCTTAGATCCGGGACAGACAAACTATGGCTACACCTTC.

The chain is built from TRBV7-8 and TRBJ2-7; TRBD1 agrees at 11 bases. V was clipped by 2 bases and J by 3 bases; unmatched bases: 9. The CDR3 loop spans 17 amino acids. Germline V CDR1 and CDR2: SGHVS, FQNEAQ. The CDR3 DNA reads as TGTGCCAGCAGCTTACCCCAGCCCGGGACAGGGGGCTACGAGCAGTACTTC. Translated, it gives CASSLPQPGTGGYEQYF.

The gene calls are TRBV9 and TRBJ1-4; D perhaps matches TRBD1 (5 bases). This CDR3 has 12 amino acids. The V end lost 0 bases, the J end lost 13 bases, and 10 bases lay between the germline ends. CDR1 SGDLS and CDR2 YYNGEE come from the germline V gene. CDR3 sequence (DNA): TGTGCCAGCAGCGTAGAAGAAGGGGTACTGTTTTTT. It encodes CASSVEEGVLFF.

J is TRBJ1-2 and V is TRBV6-1; 9 nucleotides match TRBD1. The V segment lost 2 bases and the J segment 5 bases; nucleotides outside the gene matches: 6. The CDR3 length is 15 residues. Per germline, CDR1 MNHNS and CDR2 SASEGT. CDR3 sequence reads: CASSESAGQGYGYTF. DNA of the CDR3: TGTGCCAGCAGTGAATCAGCCGGACAGGGGTATGGCTACACCTTC.

This clone was seen a handful of times. The rearrangement joins TRBV27 to TRBJ1-6; D perhaps matches TRBD1 (6 bases). V lost 5 bases and J 0 bases, leaving 14 bases between the germline ends. Germline CDR1 reads MNHEY; CDR2 reads SMNVEV (reference sequence). There are 17 residues in the CDR3. CDR3 region: CASSKNRDSSYNSPLHF. The CDR3 bases are TGTGCCAGCAGTAAAAACAGGGATAGCTCCTATAATTCACCCCTCCACTTT.